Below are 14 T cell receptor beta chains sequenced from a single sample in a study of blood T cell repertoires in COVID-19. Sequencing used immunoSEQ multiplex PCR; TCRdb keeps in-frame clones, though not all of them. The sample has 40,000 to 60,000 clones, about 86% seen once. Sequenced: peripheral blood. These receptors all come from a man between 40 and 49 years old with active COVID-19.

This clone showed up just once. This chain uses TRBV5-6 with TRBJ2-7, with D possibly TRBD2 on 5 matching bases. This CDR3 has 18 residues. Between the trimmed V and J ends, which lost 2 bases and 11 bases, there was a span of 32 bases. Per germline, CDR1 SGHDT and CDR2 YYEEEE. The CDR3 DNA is TGTGCCAGCAGCTTCCGACGGCCGACGAACGTGGATGGGCGGGTCGAGTACTTC. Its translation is CASSFRRPTNVDGRVEYF.

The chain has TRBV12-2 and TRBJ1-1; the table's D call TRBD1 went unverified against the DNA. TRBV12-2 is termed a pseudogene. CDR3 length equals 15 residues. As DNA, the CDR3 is TGTGCAAGTCGCTTACCAGACAGGGCGAACACTGAAGCTTTCTTT. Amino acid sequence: CASRLPDRANTEAFF.

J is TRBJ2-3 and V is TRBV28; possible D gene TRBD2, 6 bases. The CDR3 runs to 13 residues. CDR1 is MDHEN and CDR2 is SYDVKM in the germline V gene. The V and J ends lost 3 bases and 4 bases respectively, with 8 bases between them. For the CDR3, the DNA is TGTGCCAGCAGTTTCCTAGCGCCAGATACGCAGTATTTT. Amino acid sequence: CASSFLAPDTQYF.

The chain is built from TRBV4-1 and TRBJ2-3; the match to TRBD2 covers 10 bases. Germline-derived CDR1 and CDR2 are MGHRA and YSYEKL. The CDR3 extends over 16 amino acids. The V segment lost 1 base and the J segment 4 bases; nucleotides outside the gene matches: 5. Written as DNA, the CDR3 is TGCGCCAGCAGCCAAGTAGGCCTAGCGGGGGCAGATACGCAGTATTTT. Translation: CASSQVGLAGADTQYF.

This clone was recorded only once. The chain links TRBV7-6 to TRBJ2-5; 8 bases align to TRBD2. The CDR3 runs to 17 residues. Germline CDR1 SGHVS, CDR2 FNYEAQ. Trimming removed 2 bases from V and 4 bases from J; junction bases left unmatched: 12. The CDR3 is CASSLQPGSGTSETQYF. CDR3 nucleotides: TGTGCCAGCAGCTTACAGCCAGGTAGCGGGACTTCAGAGACCCAGTACTTC.

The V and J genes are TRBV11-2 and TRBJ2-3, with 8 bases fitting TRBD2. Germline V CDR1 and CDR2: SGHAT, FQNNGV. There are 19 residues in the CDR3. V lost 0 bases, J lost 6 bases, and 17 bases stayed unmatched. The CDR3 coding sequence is TGTGCCAGCAGCTTAGATCTAAGTAGTGGAAGCGGGAGTAGGGATACGCAGTATTTT. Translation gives CASSLDLSSGSGSRDTQYF.

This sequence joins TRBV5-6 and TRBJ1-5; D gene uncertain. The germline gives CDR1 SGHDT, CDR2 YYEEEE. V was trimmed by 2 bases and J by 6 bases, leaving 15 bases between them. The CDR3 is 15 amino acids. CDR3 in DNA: TGTGCCAGCAGCTTTGGAGGGAGGAGAAGTCAGCCCCAGCATTTT. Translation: CASSFGGRRSQPQHF.

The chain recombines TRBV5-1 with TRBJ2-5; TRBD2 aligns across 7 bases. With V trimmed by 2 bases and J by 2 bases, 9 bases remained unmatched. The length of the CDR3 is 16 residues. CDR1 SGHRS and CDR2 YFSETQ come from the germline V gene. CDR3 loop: CASSFGGRAGQETQYF. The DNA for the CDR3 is TGCGCCAGCAGCTTCGGTGGGAGGGCAGGGCAAGAGACCCAGTACTTC.

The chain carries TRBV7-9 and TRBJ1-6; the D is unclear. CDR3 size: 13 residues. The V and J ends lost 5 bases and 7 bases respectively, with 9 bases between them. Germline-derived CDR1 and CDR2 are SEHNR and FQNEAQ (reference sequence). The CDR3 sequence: CASSLQKNSPLHF. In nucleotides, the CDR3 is TGTGCCAGCAGCCTCCAGAAGAATTCACCCCTCCACTTT.

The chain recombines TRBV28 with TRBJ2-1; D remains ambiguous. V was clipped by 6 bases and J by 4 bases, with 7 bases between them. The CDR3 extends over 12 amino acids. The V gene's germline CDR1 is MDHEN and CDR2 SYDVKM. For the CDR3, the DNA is TGTGCCAGCAGGTACGCGTACAATGAGCAGTTCTTC. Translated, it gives CASRYAYNEQFF. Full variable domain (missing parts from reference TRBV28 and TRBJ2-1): DVKVTQSSRYLVKRTGEKVFLECVQDMDHENMFWYRQDPGLGLRLIYFSYDVKMKEKGDIPEGYSVSREKKERFSLILESASTNQTSMYLCASRYAYNEQFFGPGTRLTVL.

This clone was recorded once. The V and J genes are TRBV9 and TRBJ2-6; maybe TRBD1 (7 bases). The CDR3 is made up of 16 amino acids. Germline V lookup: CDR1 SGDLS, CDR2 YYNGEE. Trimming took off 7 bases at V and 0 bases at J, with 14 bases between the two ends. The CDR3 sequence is CASEARGVSGANVLTF. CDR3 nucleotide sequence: TGTGCCAGCGAGGCCAGGGGGGTCTCTGGGGCCAACGTCCTGACTTTC.

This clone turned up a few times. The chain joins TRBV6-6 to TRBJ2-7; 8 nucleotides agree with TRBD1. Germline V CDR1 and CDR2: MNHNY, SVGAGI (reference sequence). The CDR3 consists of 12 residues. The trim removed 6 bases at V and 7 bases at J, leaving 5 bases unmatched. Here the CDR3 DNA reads TGTGCCAGCAGCTGGACAGGGTATGAGCAGTACTTC. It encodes CASSWTGYEQYF.

The CDR3 here is CASSVGGSGRGSSYNEQFF. CDR3 DNA: TGTGCCAGCAGCGTAGGCGGTAGCGGGAGGGGAAGCTCCTACAATGAGCAGTTCTTC. The chain carries TRBV9 and TRBJ2-1; 11 positions agree with TRBD2. The V gene's germline CDR1 is SGDLS and CDR2 YYNGEE. Trimming at V came to 0 bases and at J to 0 bases, leaving 8 bases not matched to a gene. The CDR3 has 19 amino acids.

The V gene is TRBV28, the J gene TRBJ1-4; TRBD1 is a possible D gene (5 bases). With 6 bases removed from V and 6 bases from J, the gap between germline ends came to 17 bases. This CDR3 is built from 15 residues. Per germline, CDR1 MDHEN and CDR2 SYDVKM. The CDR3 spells CASSSYSGGDEKLFF. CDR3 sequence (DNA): TGTGCCAGCAGCTCATACAGTGGAGGGGATGAAAAACTGTTTTTT.